This entry lists 2 T cell receptor beta chains sequenced from one sample in a study of CD8 T cells in ankylosing spondylitis. From the 5' RACE reads, TCRdb called clonotypes with MiXCR, one entry per CDR3 protein. The sample contains 120,000 to 150,000 distinct CDR3 sequences, roughly 8.4% of which appear only once. Sequenced sample: synovial fluid, either unsorted or a sorted T cell fraction (not recorded which). Every receptor here comes from a male donor with ankylosing spondylitis.

The table lists this clonotype with many counts. J is TRBJ1-2 and V is TRBV28; D unclear. Germline CDR1 and CDR2: MDHEN and SYDVKM. The V end lost 5 bases, the J end lost 8 bases, and 9 bases lay between the germline ends. The CDR3 consists of 11 residues. The CDR3 nucleotides are TGTGCCAGCAGTAGGACCGCGGGCTACACCTTC. Translation gives CASSRTAGYTF.

V gene TRBV6-1 combines with J gene TRBJ2-3; TRBD2 is a possible D gene (6 bases). Trimming left V 4 bases short and J 0 bases short, with 11 bases between. The germline V gene encodes CDR1 MNHNS and CDR2 SASEGT. The CDR3 extends over 15 amino acids. The CDR3 loop reads CASSVKRVSTDTQYF. CDR3 sequence (DNA): TGTGCCAGCAGTGTAAAGCGGGTGAGCACAGATACGCAGTATTTT.